This passage covers 32 T cell receptor beta chains from one sample sequenced in a study of blood T cell repertoires in COVID-19. The table came from immunoSEQ multiplex PCR; TCRdb's copy has only in-frame clones and leaves some out. The data hold about 670,000 clones, with approximately 90% observed a single time. Sequencing was carried out using peripheral blood. The receptor source for this set is a woman between 18 and 30 years old with acute or convalescent COVID-19.

This chain joins TRBV5-1 and TRBJ1-4; D unresolved. V was shortened by 0 bases and J by 4 bases, with 10 bases between the two germline ends. The CDR3 is made up of 15 amino acids. CDR1 SGHRS and CDR2 YFSETQ come from the germline V gene. The CDR3 region has the DNA TGCGCCAGCAGCTTGGGGTCCCTAAATAATGAAAAACTGTTTTTT. Its translation: CASSLGSLNNEKLFF.

This clone has a single count. The chain carries TRBV19 and TRBJ1-4; unclear D gene. The V gene's germline CDR1 is LNHDA and CDR2 SQIVND (reference sequence). The CDR3 has 15 residues. The V and J ends lost 3 bases and 8 bases respectively, with 16 bases between them. The CDR3 here is CASSMGLSPGEKLFF. CDR3 in DNA: TGTGCCAGTAGTATGGGTCTCTCCCCGGGGGAAAAACTGTTTTTT.

The chain links TRBV5-4 to TRBJ2-7; 12 positions agree with TRBD2. Germline loops: CDR1 SGHNT, CDR2 YYREEE (reference sequence). V gave up 4 bases and J gave up 3 bases; unmatched junction bases: 5. This CDR3 is built from 15 residues. CDR3 residues: CASSGTSGGLYEQYF. The CDR3 coding sequence is TGTGCCAGCAGCGGAACTAGCGGGGGGCTCTACGAGCAGTACTTC.

This chain connects TRBV6-4 to TRBJ1-4, with TRBD1 matching over 8 bases. The CDR3 totals 14 residues. J lost 6 bases, V lost 5 bases, and 5 bases had no gene match. CDR1 is MRHNA and CDR2 is SNTAGT in the germline V gene. The CDR3 bases are TGTGCCAGCAGTCCCGGGACAGGAGATGAAAAACTGTTTTTT. Its translation is CASSPGTGDEKLFF.

The V and J genes are TRBV6-6 and TRBJ2-3, with 7 nucleotides matching TRBD2. In germline, CDR1 is MNHNY, CDR2 SVGAGI (reference sequence). J gave up 0 bases and V 6 bases, and 6 bases lay outside the gene matches. The CDR3 sequence is 15 residues long. CDR3 DNA: TGTGCCAGCAGACCCAGCGGGGAGAGCACAGATACGCAGTATTTT. Protein product: CASRPSGESTDTQYF.

This clone was detected only once. Other DNA sequences in the sample encode the same CDR3. The chain joins TRBV24-1 to TRBJ1-2; D may be TRBD1 (5 bases). CDR3 length: 13 residues. Germline lookup yields CDR1 KGHDR and CDR2 SFDVKD. Deletions cut 4 bases from V and 2 bases from J, with 7 bases between. This CDR3 is CATSDRVNYGYTF. DNA for the CDR3: TGTGCCACCAGTGACAGGGTCAACTATGGCTACACCTTC.

This chain links TRBV2 with TRBJ2-7; 8 nucleotides line up with TRBD1. This CDR3 comprises 14 residues. CDR1 SNHLY and CDR2 FYNNEI come from the germline V gene. With 2 bases clipped from V and 5 bases from J, the junction kept 5 bases outside the gene matches. The CDR3 nucleotides are TGTGCCAGCAGTGAACGGGACAGGCCCCACGAGCAGTACTTC. Translated: CASSERDRPHEQYF.

This chain links TRBV5-1 with TRBJ1-2, with 7 nucleotides matching TRBD1. This CDR3 contains 16 residues. The J segment lost 4 bases and the V segment lost 4 bases, leaving 13 bases of the junction unmatched. Per the germline V gene, CDR1 is SGHRS and CDR2 is YFSETQ. The CDR3 loop reads CASSLLSTGYLYGYTF. In DNA, the CDR3 is TGCGCCAGCAGCCTACTTTCGACAGGGTATCTCTATGGCTACACCTTC.

The V call is TRBV5-6, the J call TRBJ2-3; the match to TRBD1 covers 11 bases. V dropped 4 bases and J dropped 5; count of bases not matched to a gene: 9. Per germline, CDR1 SGHDT and CDR2 YYEEEE. The CDR3 totals 16 residues. The CDR3 spells CASSGWRTGGKDTQYF. CDR3 nucleotides: TGTGCCAGCAGCGGGTGGAGGACAGGGGGCAAAGATACGCAGTATTTT.

CDR3 bases: TGCGCCAGCAGCCAAGGGGGACTTCGGGGCTATGGCTACACCTTC. This codes for CASSQGGLRGYGYTF. This chain links TRBV4-3 with TRBJ1-2; D possibly corresponds to TRBD1 (5 bases). CDR1 is LGHNA, CDR2 YSLEER, per germline. This CDR3 spans 15 amino acids. Trimming stripped 1 base from V and 4 bases from J, with 13 bases between.

This chain joins TRBV29-1 and TRBJ1-1; D gene ambiguous. The germline V gene encodes CDR1 SQVTM and CDR2 ANQGSEA. The CDR3 contains 12 residues. V was shortened by 8 bases and J by 1 base, with 11 bases between the two germline ends. The CDR3 region has the DNA TGCAGCTTCGGAGTCGGGAACACTGAAGCTTTCTTT. Translation: CSFGVGNTEAFF.

V is TRBV9 and J is TRBJ2-3; D is possibly TRBD1 (5 bases). Between the trimmed V and J ends, which lost 1 base and 3 bases, there was a span of 12 bases. Germline V lookup: CDR1 SGDLS, CDR2 YYNGEE. The CDR3 has 15 residues. The CDR3 sequence: CASSVIGELTDTQYF. The CDR3 coding sequence is TGTGCCAGCAGCGTAATAGGGGAATTAACAGATACGCAGTATTTT. Full variable domain (outside the CDR3, taken from reference TRBV9 and TRBJ2-3): DSGVTQTPKHLITATGQRVTLRCSPRSGDLSVYWYQQSLDQGLQFLIQYYNGEERAKGNILERFSAQQFPDLHSELNLSSLELGDSALYFCASSVIGELTDTQYFGPGTRLTVL.

The J gene is TRBJ1-3, the V gene TRBV28; TRBD1 might be the D (6 bases). Germline V lookup: CDR1 MDHEN, CDR2 SYDVKM. The V end lost 7 bases, the J end lost 8 bases, and 21 bases lay between the germline ends. The CDR3 consists of 15 residues. The CDR3 region has the DNA TGTGCCAGCATGCTAGTCCCAGGGGCCAGGGACACCATATATTTT. It yields the protein CASMLVPGARDTIYF. Supplemented by reference TRBV28 and TRBJ1-3, the full variable domain reads DVKVTQSSRYLVKRTGEKVFLECVQDMDHENMFWYRQDPGLGLRLIYFSYDVKMKEKGDIPEGYSVSREKKERFSLILESASTNQTSMYLCASMLVPGARDTIYFGEGSWLTVV.

The chain couples TRBV5-1 to TRBJ2-5; maybe TRBD2 (6 bases). The germline gives CDR1 SGHRS, CDR2 YFSETQ. V lost 1 base and J lost 4, with 11 bases in between. This CDR3 spans 14 amino acids. Here the CDR3 reads CASSLNLGGETQYF. CDR3 DNA sequence: TGCGCCAGCAGCTTGAATTTGGGGGGAGAGACCCAGTACTTC.

This chain links TRBV9 with TRBJ1-4; D is undetermined. Per the germline V gene, CDR1 is SGDLS and CDR2 is YYNGEE. Trimming stripped 2 bases from V and 0 bases from J, with 17 bases between. The CDR3 sequence is 18 residues long. This chain's CDR3 is CASSVGSSYIATNEKLFF. CDR3 DNA: TGTGCCAGCAGCGTCGGGTCCTCTTATATTGCAACTAATGAAAAACTGTTTTTT.

The rearrangement links TRBV7-9 to TRBJ1-1; possible D gene TRBD1, 6 bases. Germline V gene sequence: CDR1 SEHNR, CDR2 FQNEAQ (reference sequence). CDR3 length: 15 residues. V was cut by 5 bases and J by 10 bases, with 23 bases left in between. The DNA of the CDR3 is TGTGCCAGCAGCAACCCTTGGGGGCGAGTTGGTGGAGCTTTCTTT. Translation: CASSNPWGRVGGAFF.

CDR3 nucleotides: TGTGCCAGCAGCCAAGAATCCCGAGGGAGTGAGCAGTTCTTC. As protein: CASSQESRGSEQFF. The rearrangement links TRBV3-1 (or the pseudogene TRBV3-2) to TRBJ2-1, with D possibly matching TRBD2 (5 bases). V was trimmed by 0 bases and J by 9 bases, leaving 12 bases between them. Germline V lookup: CDR1 LGHDT, CDR2 YNNKEL (reference sequence). The CDR3 is 14 residues long.

The chain is built from TRBV23-1 and TRBJ1-4; D might be TRBD1 (5 bases). TRBV23-1 is an open reading frame whose function is uncertain. Trimming removed 0 bases from V and 6 bases from J, with 14 bases in between. The CDR3 is made up of 16 amino acids. CDR3 residues: CASSQSGLGRYEKLFF. The CDR3 nucleotides read TGCGCCAGCAGTCAATCGGGATTGGGGCGGTATGAAAAACTGTTTTTT.

The chain recombines TRBV7-2 with TRBJ2-7, with 9 positions matching TRBD2. The CDR3 consists of 15 residues. J gave up 0 bases and V 4 bases, and 4 bases lay outside the gene matches. The V gene's germline CDR1 is SGHTA and CDR2 FQGNSA. DNA of the CDR3: TGTGCCAGCAGCTCCGGACTAGCGTACTCCTACGAGCAGTACTTC. It is translated as CASSSGLAYSYEQYF.

This rearrangement joins TRBV5-1 to TRBJ1-4; D perhaps matches TRBD1 (5 bases). Germline-derived CDR1 and CDR2 are SGHRS and YFSETQ. V lost 4 bases to trimming and J lost 5 bases, with 9 bases between them. This CDR3 spans 13 amino acids. CDR3 DNA: TGCGCCAGCAGCCCAGGGCCAAATGAAAAACTGTTTTTT. Its protein product is CASSPGPNEKLFF.

The chain carries TRBV12-5 and TRBJ2-3; D is ambiguous. V lost 6 bases and J 5 bases, leaving 15 bases between the germline ends. This CDR3 contains 14 residues. Germline assignment: CDR1 LGHNT and CDR2 FRNRAP. In DNA form, the CDR3 reads TGTGCTAGTGGCCCAGTGCCTCTTGGAGATACGCAGTATTTT. Residues: CASGPVPLGDTQYF.

This chain connects TRBV30 to TRBJ1-2; TRBD1 agrees at 8 bases. The length of the CDR3 is 13 residues. The V and J ends lost 2 bases and 4 bases, in that order; junction bases with no gene match: 3. The germline V gene has CDR1 GTSNPN and CDR2 SVGIG (reference sequence). The CDR3 is CAWSSDRGYGYTF. Here the CDR3 DNA reads TGTGCCTGGAGTTCTGACAGGGGCTATGGCTACACCTTC.

This chain uses TRBV24-1 with TRBJ1-2; 8 nucleotides line up with TRBD1. The length of the CDR3 is 17 residues. The ends lost 7 bases at V and 9 bases at J; junction bases unmatched: 21. Germline values: CDR1 KGHDR, CDR2 SFDVKD. The DNA for the CDR3 is TGTGCCACCAGCTCCCTTAGCCCGGGACAGGTCTTGGAGAGCTACACCTTC. Its translation: CATSSLSPGQVLESYTF.

The chain links TRBV11-2 to TRBJ1-2; D perhaps matches TRBD1 (6 bases). The CDR3 contains 14 residues. Trimming left V 6 bases short and J 4 bases short, with 15 bases between. Germline CDR1 is SGHAT and CDR2 is FQNNGV. CDR3 bases: TGTGCCAGCAGGCTGGTGGGGGCCGGCTATGGCTACACCTTC. Residues: CASRLVGAGYGYTF.

The gene calls are TRBV18 and TRBJ2-7, with D unclear. The CDR3 length is 14 residues. Trimming took 4 bases from V and 5 from J, leaving 15 bases between them. Germline lookup yields CDR1 KGHSH and CDR2 LQKENI. CDR3 amino acids: CASSQQRPSNEQYF. CDR3 DNA sequence: TGTGCCAGCTCACAGCAGCGTCCAAGCAACGAGCAGTACTTC.

With respect to this clone: The sample contains more than one DNA sequence encoding this CDR3. The chain recombines TRBV7-9 with TRBJ2-5; the D gene is possibly TRBD1 (5 bases). The germline CDR1 and CDR2 sequences are SEHNR and FQNEAQ (reference sequence). The CDR3 runs to 13 residues. Trimming stripped 1 base from V and 2 bases from J, with 5 bases between. CDR3 nucleotides: TGTGCCAGCAGCTTAGGACAGCAAGAGACCCAGTACTTC. As protein: CASSLGQQETQYF.

This sequence joins TRBV27 and TRBJ1-5, with D perhaps TRBD1 (6 bases). V lost 4 bases and J lost 9, with 16 bases in between. Germline V gene sequence: CDR1 MNHEY, CDR2 SMNVEV (reference sequence). The CDR3 spans 14 residues. DNA for the CDR3: TGTGCCAGCAGTTCCGGGACACCCCTTGGGCCCCAGCATTTT. Protein product: CASSSGTPLGPQHF.

The V call is TRBV12-3 or TRBV12-4, the J call TRBJ1-2; the D gene is possibly TRBD1 (6 bases). V lost 0 bases and J 8 bases, leaving 7 bases between the germline ends. CDR3 length equals 12 residues. The CDR3 spells CASSLAQGGYTF. The CDR3 bases are TGTGCCAGCAGTTTAGCGCAGGGGGGCTACACCTTC.

The V and J genes are TRBV29-1 and TRBJ2-7, with 8 positions matching TRBD1. This CDR3 spans 13 amino acids. V shed 5 bases and J 2 bases; nucleotides not matched to a gene: 5. In germline, CDR1 is SQVTM, CDR2 ANQGSEA. In nucleotides, the CDR3 is TGCAGCGTTACACAGGGGGGCCCCTACGAGCAGTACTTC. This sequence encodes CSVTQGGPYEQYF.

This clone was seen a single time. The rearrangement links TRBV27 to TRBJ2-2; 10 nucleotides match TRBD1. V was clipped by 6 bases and J by 3 bases; unmatched bases: 4. This CDR3 comprises 15 residues. Germline lookup yields CDR1 MNHEY and CDR2 SMNVEV (reference sequence). The CDR3 loop reads CASRWDRGYTGELFF. In DNA form, the CDR3 reads TGTGCCAGCAGGTGGGACAGGGGATACACCGGGGAGCTGTTTTTT.

The rearrangement uses TRBV19 and TRBJ1-3; D may be TRBD1 (5 bases). Germline V gene sequence: CDR1 LNHDA, CDR2 SQIVND (reference sequence). Deletions cut 0 bases from V and 2 bases from J, with 8 bases between. This CDR3 is 15 amino acids long. As DNA, the CDR3 is TGTGCCAGTAGTATAGAAGGGGCCCCTGGAAACACCATATATTTT. This sequence encodes CASSIEGAPGNTIYF.

The chain combines TRBV4-3 with TRBJ2-2; D is possibly TRBD1 (6 bases). Trimming cost V 1 base and J 4 bases, with 10 bases left between them. CDR3 length: 15 amino acids. Germline CDR1 and CDR2: LGHNA and YSLEER. DNA for the CDR3: TGCGCCAGCAGCCAAGCCCAGGGGATCACCGGGGAGCTGTTTTTT. This codes for CASSQAQGITGELFF.